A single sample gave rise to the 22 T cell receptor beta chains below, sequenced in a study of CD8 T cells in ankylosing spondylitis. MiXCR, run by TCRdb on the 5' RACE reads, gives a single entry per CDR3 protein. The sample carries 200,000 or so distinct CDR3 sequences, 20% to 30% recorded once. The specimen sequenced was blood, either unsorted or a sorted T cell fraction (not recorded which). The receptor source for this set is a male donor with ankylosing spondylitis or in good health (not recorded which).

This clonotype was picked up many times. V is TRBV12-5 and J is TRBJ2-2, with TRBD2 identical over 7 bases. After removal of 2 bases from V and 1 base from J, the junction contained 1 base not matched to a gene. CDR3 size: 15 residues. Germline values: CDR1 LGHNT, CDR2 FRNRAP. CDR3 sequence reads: CASGLTSVNTGELFF. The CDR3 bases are TGTGCTAGTGGTTTGACTAGCGTGAACACCGGGGAGCTGTTTTTT.

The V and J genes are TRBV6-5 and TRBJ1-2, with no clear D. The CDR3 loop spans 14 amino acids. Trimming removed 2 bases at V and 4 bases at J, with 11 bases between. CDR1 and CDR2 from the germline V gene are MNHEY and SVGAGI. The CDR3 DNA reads TGTGCCAGCAGTTACGGACGAGGTTCCTATGGCTACACCTTC. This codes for CASSYGRGSYGYTF.

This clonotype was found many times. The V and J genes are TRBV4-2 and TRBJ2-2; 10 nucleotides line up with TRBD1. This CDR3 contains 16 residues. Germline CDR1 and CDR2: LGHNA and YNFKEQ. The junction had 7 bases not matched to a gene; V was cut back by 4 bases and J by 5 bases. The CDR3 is CASSPAGQGWTGELFF. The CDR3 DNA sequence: TGTGCCAGCAGCCCCGCGGGACAGGGGTGGACCGGGGAGCTGTTTTTT.

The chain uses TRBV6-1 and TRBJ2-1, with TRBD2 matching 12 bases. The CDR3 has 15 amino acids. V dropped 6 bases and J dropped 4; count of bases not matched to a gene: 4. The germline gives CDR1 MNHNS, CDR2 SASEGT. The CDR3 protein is CASSATSGRYNEQFF. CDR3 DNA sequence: TGTGCCAGCAGCGCGACTAGCGGGAGATACAATGAGCAGTTCTTC.

The CDR3 sequence: CASSTSGMSVETQYF. DNA of the CDR3: TGTGCCTCCTCGACTAGCGGGATGAGTGTAGAGACCCAGTACTTC. The chain employs TRBV7-2 and TRBJ2-5, with 11 bases lining up with TRBD2. The V segment lost 11 bases and the J segment 4 bases; nucleotides outside the gene matches: 12. Germline assignment: CDR1 SGHTA and CDR2 FQGNSA. The CDR3 consists of 15 residues.

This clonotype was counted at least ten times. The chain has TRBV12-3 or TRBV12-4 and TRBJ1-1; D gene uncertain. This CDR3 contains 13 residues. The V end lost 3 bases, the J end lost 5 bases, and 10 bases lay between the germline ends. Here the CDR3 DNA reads TGTGCCAGCAGTTTGGGCACCCGGACTGAAGCTTTCTTT. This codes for CASSLGTRTEAFF.

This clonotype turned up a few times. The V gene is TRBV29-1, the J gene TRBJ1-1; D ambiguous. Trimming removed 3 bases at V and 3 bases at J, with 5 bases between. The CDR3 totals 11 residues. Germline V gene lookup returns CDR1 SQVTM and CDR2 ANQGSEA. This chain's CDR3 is CSVERYTEAFF. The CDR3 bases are TGCAGCGTTGAGCGGTACACTGAAGCTTTCTTT.

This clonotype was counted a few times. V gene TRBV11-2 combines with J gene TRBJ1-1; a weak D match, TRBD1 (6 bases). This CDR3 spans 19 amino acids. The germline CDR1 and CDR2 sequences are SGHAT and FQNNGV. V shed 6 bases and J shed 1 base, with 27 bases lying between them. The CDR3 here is CASRNGLGATARKNTEAFF. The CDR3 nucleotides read TGTGCCAGCAGGAACGGATTGGGGGCCACCGCGAGGAAGAACACTGAAGCTTTCTTT.

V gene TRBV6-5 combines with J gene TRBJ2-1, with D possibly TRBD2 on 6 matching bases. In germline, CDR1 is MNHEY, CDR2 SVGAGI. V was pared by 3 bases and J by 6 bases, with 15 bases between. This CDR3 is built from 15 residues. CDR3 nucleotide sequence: TGTGCCAGCAGTTATGGGCGGGAATCGGGCAATGAGCAGTTCTTC. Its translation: CASSYGRESGNEQFF.

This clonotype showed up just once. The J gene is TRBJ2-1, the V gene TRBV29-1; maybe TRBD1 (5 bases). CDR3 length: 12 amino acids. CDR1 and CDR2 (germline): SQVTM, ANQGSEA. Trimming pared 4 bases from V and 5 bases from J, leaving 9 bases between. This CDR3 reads CSVVTDNNEQFF. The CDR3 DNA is TGCAGCGTTGTGACAGACAACAATGAGCAGTTCTTC.

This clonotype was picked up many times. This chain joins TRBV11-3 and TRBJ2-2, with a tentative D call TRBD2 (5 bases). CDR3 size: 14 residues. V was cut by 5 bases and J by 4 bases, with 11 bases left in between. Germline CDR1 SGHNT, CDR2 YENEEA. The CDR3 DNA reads TGTGCCAGCAGCCCGAGGGTAGGCACCGGGGAGCTGTTTTTT. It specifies CASSPRVGTGELFF.

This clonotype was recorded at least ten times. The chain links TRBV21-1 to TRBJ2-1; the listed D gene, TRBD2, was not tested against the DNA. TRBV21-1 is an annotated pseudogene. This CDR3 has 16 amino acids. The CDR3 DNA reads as TGTGCCAGCAGCAAAGTCGAGGGAGTGGGCTACAATGAGCAGTTCTTC. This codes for CASSKVEGVGYNEQFF.

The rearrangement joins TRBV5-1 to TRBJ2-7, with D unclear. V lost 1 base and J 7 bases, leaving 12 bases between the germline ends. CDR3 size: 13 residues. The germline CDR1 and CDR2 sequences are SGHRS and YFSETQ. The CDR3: CASSLLDLREQYF. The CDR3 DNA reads TGCGCCAGCAGCTTGTTGGATTTAAGGGAGCAGTACTTC.

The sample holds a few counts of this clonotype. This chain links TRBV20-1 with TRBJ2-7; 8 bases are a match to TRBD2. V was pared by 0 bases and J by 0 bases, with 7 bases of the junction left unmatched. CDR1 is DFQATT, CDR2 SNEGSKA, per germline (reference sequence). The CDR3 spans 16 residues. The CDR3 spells CSARDRLAGSSYEQYF. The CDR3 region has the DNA TGCAGTGCTAGAGATCGCCTAGCGGGCAGCTCCTACGAGCAGTACTTC.

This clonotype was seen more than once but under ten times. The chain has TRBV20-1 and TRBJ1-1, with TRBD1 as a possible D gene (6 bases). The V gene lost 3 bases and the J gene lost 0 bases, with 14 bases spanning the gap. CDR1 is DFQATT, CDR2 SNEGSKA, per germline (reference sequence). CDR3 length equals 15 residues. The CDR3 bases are TGCAGTGCTAGCACCGGACAGACGATGAACACTGAAGCTTTCTTT. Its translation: CSASTGQTMNTEAFF.

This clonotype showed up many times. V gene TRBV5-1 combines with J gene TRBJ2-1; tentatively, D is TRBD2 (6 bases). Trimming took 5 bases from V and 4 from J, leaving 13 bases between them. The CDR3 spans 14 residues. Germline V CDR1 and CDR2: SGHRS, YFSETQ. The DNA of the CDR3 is TGCGCCAGCAGGGGATTAGCGGAATACAATGAGCAGTTCTTC. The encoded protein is CASRGLAEYNEQFF.

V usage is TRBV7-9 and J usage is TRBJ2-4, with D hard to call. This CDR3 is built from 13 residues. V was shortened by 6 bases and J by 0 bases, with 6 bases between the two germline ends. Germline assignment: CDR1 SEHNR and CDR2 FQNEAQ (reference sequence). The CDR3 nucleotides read TGTGCCAGCAGTAAGCAAGCCAAAAACATTCAGTACTTC. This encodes CASSKQAKNIQYF.

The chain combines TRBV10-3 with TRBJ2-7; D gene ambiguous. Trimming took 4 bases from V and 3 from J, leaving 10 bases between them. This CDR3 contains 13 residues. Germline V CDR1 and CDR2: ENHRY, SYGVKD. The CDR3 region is CAISASTVYEQYF. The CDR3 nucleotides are TGTGCCATCAGTGCCAGCACTGTCTACGAGCAGTACTTC.

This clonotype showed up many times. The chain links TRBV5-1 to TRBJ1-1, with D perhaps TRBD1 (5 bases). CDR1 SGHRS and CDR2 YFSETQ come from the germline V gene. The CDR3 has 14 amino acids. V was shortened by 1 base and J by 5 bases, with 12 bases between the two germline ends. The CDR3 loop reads CASSLYTEGTEAFF. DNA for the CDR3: TGCGCCAGCAGCTTGTATACCGAGGGGACTGAAGCTTTCTTT.

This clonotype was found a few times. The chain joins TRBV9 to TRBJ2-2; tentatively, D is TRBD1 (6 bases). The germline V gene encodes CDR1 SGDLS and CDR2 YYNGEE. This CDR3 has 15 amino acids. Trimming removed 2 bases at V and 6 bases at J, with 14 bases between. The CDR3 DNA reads TGTGCCAGCAGCGTTGGACAGAGTTTCGCCGGGGAGCTGTTTTTT. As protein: CASSVGQSFAGELFF.

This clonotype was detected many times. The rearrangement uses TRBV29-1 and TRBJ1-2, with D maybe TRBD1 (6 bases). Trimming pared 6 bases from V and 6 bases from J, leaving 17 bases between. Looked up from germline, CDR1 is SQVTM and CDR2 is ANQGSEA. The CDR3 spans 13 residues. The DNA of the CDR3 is TGCAGCGTCGAGGAGGGGGTTCGTGATGGCTACACCTTC. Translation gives CSVEEGVRDGYTF.

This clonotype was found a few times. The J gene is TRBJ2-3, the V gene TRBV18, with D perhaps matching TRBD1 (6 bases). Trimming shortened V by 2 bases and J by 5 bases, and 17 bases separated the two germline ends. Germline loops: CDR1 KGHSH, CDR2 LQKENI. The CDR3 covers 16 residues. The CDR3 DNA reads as TGTGCCAGCTCACCATTGGCAGGGGTACGGGGAGATACGCAGTATTTT. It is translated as CASSPLAGVRGDTQYF.